A single TCR beta chain is shown here with its context. These data are taken from a study of control samples from healthy donors and cancer patients. Only in-frame clones appear in the TCRdb table, and some are missing; sequencing was by immunoSEQ multiplex PCR. The table includes roughly 120,000 clones, more than 80% detected once. There are 13 residues in the CDR3. V gave up 3 bases and J gave up 6 bases, with 9 bases separating them. Germline V gene data show CDR1 as SNHLY and CDR2 as FYNNEI. The rearrangement uses TRBV2 and TRBJ2-4, with no clear D. What was sequenced was PBMCs. This sequence was found in a woman aged 45-59 years with colorectal cancer. CDR3 DNA: TGTGCCAGCAGTGAGGTCGGGTCAAACATTCAGTACTTC. It translates to CASSEVGSNIQYF. The variable domain in full, completed from reference TRBV2 and TRBJ2-4, reads EPEVTQTPSHQVTQMGQEVILRCVPISNHLYFYWYRQILGQKVEFLVSFYNNEISEKSEIFDDQFSVERPDGSNFTLKIRSTKLEDSAMYFCASSEVGSNIQYFGAGTRLSVL.